This TCR beta chain was observed in a study of beta chain features in type 1 diabetes. The authors reverse transcribed all of the isolated RNA, so sequencing captured expressed TCRB transcripts. The method was immunoSEQ multiplex PCR; TCRdb's version includes in-frame clones alone and lacks a portion of them. The sample contains 38,000 or so clones, around 64% of which appear only once. This CDR3 comprises 15 residues. Trimming cost V 6 bases and J 5 bases; bases outside gene matches: 4. Germline CDR1 SGHAT, CDR2 FQNNGV. The material sequenced was Tregs from blood. The chain joins TRBV11-2 to TRBJ2-3; TRBD2 agrees at 14 bases. The source of this sequence is a woman aged 30 to 39 in good health. The CDR3, as DNA: TGTGCCAGCAGTCCCGGGACTAGCGGGAGAGATACGCAGTATTTT. It encodes CASSPGTSGRDTQYF.